Following are 20 T cell receptor beta chains from one sample sequenced in a study of breast tumors, draining lymph nodes, adjacent tissues. Samples came from axillary lymph nodes draining the breast cancer. Each CDR3 protein is one row after TCRdb ran MiXCR on the multiplex PCR reads. The sample has some 100,000 distinct CDR3 sequences, 21% seen once. Sequencing was carried out using axillary lymph node tissue. The receptors shown here come from a female donor with breast cancer. Some clones in this sample may be carry-over from other donors' samples.

In this sample, this clonotype turned up many times. The chain employs TRBV5-6 and TRBJ2-2; no clear D gene. Germline loops: CDR1 SGHDT, CDR2 YYEEEE. The V gene lost 2 bases and the J gene lost 6 bases, with 5 bases spanning the gap. This CDR3 has 12 residues. The CDR3, as DNA: TGTGCCAGCAGCTTTATCTCCGGGGAGCTGTTTTTT. It yields the protein CASSFISGELFF.

A few counts support this clonotype. The chain joins TRBV4-1 to TRBJ1-2, with D possibly being TRBD1 (5 bases). Trimming cost V 2 bases and J 1 base, with 11 bases left between them. The CDR3 contains 15 residues. Germline assignment: CDR1 MGHRA and CDR2 YSYEKL. The CDR3 nucleotides read TGCGCCAGCAGCCAACTTACGAGGGGTAACTATGGCTACACCTTC. This codes for CASSQLTRGNYGYTF.

A word on this clonotype: This may be a read error, as it is one base from a much larger clone. The chain is built from TRBV19 and TRBJ2-3, with 9 bases identical to TRBD2. The V and J ends lost 7 bases and 1 base, in that order; junction bases with no gene match: 21. Germline CDR1 LNHDA, CDR2 SQIVND (reference sequence). This CDR3 region has 20 residues. The CDR3, as DNA: TGTGCCAGTAAGGGCGGCAGGGTCCTAGCGGGAAGTGGGGGCACAGATACGCAGTATTTT. Its translation is CASKGGRVLAGSGGTDTQYF. Combining the CDR3 with reference TRBV19 and TRBJ2-3 gives the whole variable domain DGGITQSPKYLFRKEGQNVTLSCEQNLNHDAMYWYRQDPGQGLRLIYYSQIVNDFQKGDIAEGYSVSREKKESFPLTVTSAQKNPTAFYLCASKGGRVLAGSGGTDTQYFGPGTRLTVL.

This clonotype came up many times. This sequence joins TRBV3-1 and TRBJ2-7; 9 bases line up with TRBD2. V lost 1 base, J lost 3 bases, and 4 bases stayed unmatched. CDR1 and CDR2 (germline): LGHDT, YNNKEL (reference sequence). The CDR3 runs to 15 residues. The CDR3 sequence: CASSQGASGNYEQYF. In nucleotides, the CDR3 is TGTGCCAGCAGCCAAGGGGCTAGCGGGAACTACGAGCAGTACTTC.

This clonotype was counted many times. The genes are TRBV6-1 and TRBJ2-5; 13 nucleotides line up with TRBD2. V dropped 2 bases and J dropped 3; count of bases not matched to a gene: 6. The CDR3 length is 17 residues. The V gene's germline CDR1 is MNHNS and CDR2 SASEGT. CDR3 region: CASSESLAGGGKETQYF. The CDR3 bases are TGTGCCAGCAGTGAATCACTAGCGGGGGGGGGGAAAGAGACCCAGTACTTC.

This rearrangement joins TRBV19 to TRBJ2-5, with D unclear. V shed 8 bases and J shed 5 bases, with 6 bases lying between them. This CDR3 spans 10 amino acids. CDR1 and CDR2 (germline): LNHDA, SQIVND (reference sequence). CDR3 nucleotides: TGTGCCAGTGGATCGGAGACCCAGTACTTC. Amino acid sequence: CASGSETQYF.

This chain uses TRBV20-1 with TRBJ2-7; TRBD2 matches at 13 bases. Germline-derived CDR1 and CDR2 are DFQATT and SNEGSKA (reference sequence). J gave up 7 bases and V 2 bases, and 11 bases lay outside the gene matches. This CDR3 spans 16 amino acids. CDR3 amino acids: CSARSSRLAGGGEQYF. The CDR3 nucleotides are TGCAGTGCTAGATCCTCCAGACTAGCGGGAGGTGGGGAGCAGTACTTC.

As DNA, the CDR3 is TGTGCCAGCAGGAAGGGGGACAAAAACATTCAGTACTTC. This codes for CASRKGDKNIQYF. V and J are TRBV12-3 or TRBV12-4 and TRBJ2-4; weak D call: TRBD1 (6 bases). The CDR3 totals 13 residues. V gave up 6 bases and J gave up 3 bases, with 9 bases separating them.

Comments on this clonotype: A read error may be the cause here, since a much bigger clone is one base away. The rearrangement uses TRBV7-9 and TRBJ1-2; D is undetermined. Germline CDR1 reads SEHNR; CDR2 reads FQNEAQ (reference sequence). The germline V and J ends were trimmed by 6 bases and 3 bases, with 11 bases remaining between them. The CDR3 length is 13 residues. CDR3 sequence (DNA): TGTGCCAGCAGTTTTCCGGAGGACTATGGCTACACCTTC. It codes for CASSFPEDYGYTF.

This clonotype was recorded many times. The rearrangement joins TRBV7-3 to TRBJ2-7, with 11 nucleotides matching TRBD2. The junction had 8 bases not matched to a gene; V was cut back by 5 bases and J by 2 bases. The CDR3 runs to 16 residues. The V gene's germline CDR1 is SGHTA and CDR2 FQGTGA. CDR3 residues: CASSIAGTSGTYEQYF. CDR3 DNA: TGTGCCAGCAGCATAGCTGGGACTAGCGGTACCTACGAGCAGTACTTC.

This clonotype has ten or more counts. The chain couples TRBV7-3 to TRBJ2-3, with D uncertain. V lost 1 base to trimming and J lost 0 bases, with 5 bases between them. Germline V CDR1 and CDR2: SGHTA, FQGTGA. The CDR3 has 14 residues. The CDR3 DNA follows: TGTGCCAGCAGCTTAAGCCGCAGCACAGATACGCAGTATTTT. Translation gives CASSLSRSTDTQYF.

This clonotype has ten or more counts. The rearrangement uses TRBV6-2 or TRBV6-3 and TRBJ2-7; 11 bases line up with TRBD1. The CDR3 is 14 residues long. Germline-derived CDR1 and CDR2 are MNHEY and SVGEGT. The ends lost 6 bases at V and 7 bases at J; junction bases unmatched: 8. CDR3 nucleotide sequence: TGTGCCAGCAGATGGACAGGGGGCTCCGGTGAGCAGTACTTC. The encoded protein is CASRWTGGSGEQYF.

This clonotype was observed many times. The rearrangement joins TRBV6-5 to TRBJ2-6, with a weak D call TRBD1 (6 bases). This CDR3 comprises 15 residues. Trimming stripped 6 bases from V and 4 bases from J, with 13 bases between. CDR1 is MNHEY and CDR2 is SVGAGI in the germline V gene. The CDR3 nucleotides are TGTGCCAGCAGGACCAGGGGAACGGGGGCCAACGTCCTGACTTTC. It is translated as CASRTRGTGANVLTF.

J is TRBJ1-1 and V is TRBV2, with 7 positions matching TRBD1. The CDR3 spans 16 residues. V gave up 3 bases and J gave up 7 bases; unmatched junction bases: 14. CDR1 and CDR2 from the germline V gene are SNHLY and FYNNEI. CDR3 residues: CASSEGIIRSGGEAFF. The DNA for the CDR3 is TGTGCCAGCAGTGAGGGCATCATTAGGTCAGGGGGTGAAGCTTTCTTT.

Ten or more counts support this clonotype. The rearrangement links TRBV6-1 to TRBJ2-7; the match to TRBD1 covers 9 bases. CDR1 is MNHNS and CDR2 is SASEGT in the germline V gene. Unmatched junction bases numbered 5, after V lost 1 base and J lost 1 base. The CDR3 loop spans 16 amino acids. The CDR3 DNA reads TGTGCCAGCAGTGAAGGCGAACAGGGGGCTTCCTACGAGCAGTACTTC. This sequence encodes CASSEGEQGASYEQYF.

This clonotype was recorded at least ten times. The chain uses TRBV10-2 and TRBJ2-1, with D perhaps TRBD1 (6 bases). The CDR3 length is 13 residues. The V gene's germline CDR1 is WSHSY and CDR2 SAAADI. V lost 4 bases, J lost 4 bases, and 8 bases lay in between. The CDR3 protein is CASSGGRYNEQFF. The CDR3 nucleotides are TGCGCCAGCAGTGGGGGGCGGTACAATGAGCAGTTCTTC.

V is TRBV7-2 and J is TRBJ2-7, with D maybe TRBD1 (6 bases). Germline loops: CDR1 SGHTA, CDR2 FQGNSA. This CDR3 region has 15 residues. Trimming removed 2 bases from V and 0 bases from J, with 11 bases in between. The CDR3 bases are TGTGCCAGCAGCTTAACAGGGCTCGTCTCCTACGAGCAGTACTTC. Translated, it gives CASSLTGLVSYEQYF. Using reference TRBV7-2 and TRBJ2-7 for the parts outside the CDR3, the full variable domain is GAGVSQSPSNKVTEKGKDVELRCDPISGHTALYWYRQSLGQGLEFLIYFQGNSAPDKSGLPSDRFSAERTGGSVSTLTIQRTQQEDSAVYLCASSLTGLVSYEQYFGPGTRLTVT.

This clonotype was detected ten times or more. V gene TRBV30 combines with J gene TRBJ2-7, with D tentatively TRBD2 (6 bases). The germline V and J ends were trimmed by 2 bases and 6 bases, with 14 bases remaining between them. Looked up from germline, CDR1 is GTSNPN and CDR2 is SVGIG (reference sequence). This CDR3 has 13 amino acids. CDR3: CAWSSGLVREQYF. The CDR3 nucleotides read TGTGCCTGGAGTTCGGGACTGGTACGCGAGCAGTACTTC.

This clonotype was counted at least ten times. This chain links TRBV5-5 with TRBJ1-2; possibly TRBD1 for D (5 bases). The CDR3 contains 21 residues. The germline gives CDR1 SGHKS, CDR2 YYEKEE (reference sequence). The V gene lost 4 bases and the J gene lost 2 bases, with 33 bases spanning the gap. This CDR3 reads CASSLMPDGLYPEGKNYGYTF. CDR3 in DNA: TGTGCCAGCAGCCTGATGCCTGACGGACTATACCCCGAGGGGAAAAACTATGGCTACACCTTC.

This clonotype was detected many times. The chain couples TRBV19 to TRBJ1-6, with D possibly being TRBD1 (5 bases). CDR3 length: 13 amino acids. V was trimmed by 5 bases and J by 14 bases, leaving 16 bases between them. CDR1 and CDR2 (germline): LNHDA, SQIVND (reference sequence). The CDR3 region has the DNA TGTGCCAGTAGTCGAAGGGACTCTAGTACCCTCCACTTT. It is translated as CASSRRDSSTLHF.